The clone carrying this T cell receptor beta chain showed up just a few times. This sample also contains other DNA sequences that code for the same CDR3. V was shortened by 2 bases and J by 0 bases, with 8 bases between the two germline ends. CDR3 length: 14 amino acids. Germline CDR1 and CDR2: SGDLS and YYNGEE. These data are taken from a study of shared clonotypes between healthy human individuals. Terminally differentiated effector memory CD45RA+ cells were excluded by CCR7 positive selection of CD45RO-negative cells. Clones were read by immunoSEQ multiplex PCR, and TCRdb kept only the in-frame ones, dropping some. The sample shows about 2.2 million clones, just under 95% of them seen only once.

The specimen sequenced was naive CD8+ T cells from PBMCs. V is TRBV9 and J is TRBJ1-1, with a tentative D call TRBD1 (5 bases). The clonotype comes from a man younger than 35 in good health. Some clones in this sample may be carry-over from other donors' samples. The CDR3 sequence is CASSVKGMNTEAFF. CDR3 DNA sequence: TGTGCCAGCAGCGTTAAGGGGATGAACACTGAAGCTTTCTTT.